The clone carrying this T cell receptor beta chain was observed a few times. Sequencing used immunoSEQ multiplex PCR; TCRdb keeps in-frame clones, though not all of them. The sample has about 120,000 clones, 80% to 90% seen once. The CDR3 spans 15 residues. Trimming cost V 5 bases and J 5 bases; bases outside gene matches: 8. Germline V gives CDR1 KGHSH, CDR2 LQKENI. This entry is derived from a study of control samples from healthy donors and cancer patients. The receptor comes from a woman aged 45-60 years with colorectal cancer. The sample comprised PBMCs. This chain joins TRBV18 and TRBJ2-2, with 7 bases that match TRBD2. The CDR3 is CASSSREALTGELFF. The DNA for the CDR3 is TGTGCCAGCTCAAGTCGGGAGGCGTTAACCGGGGAGCTGTTTTTT.